Listed below are T cell receptor beta chains from one sample, sequenced in a study of T cell changes during pregnancy in multiple sclerosis. TCRdb's copy holds only in-frame clones and misses some; the assay was immunoSEQ multiplex PCR. The profile shows around 70,000 clones, approximately 94% of them singletons. The input for sequencing was peripheral blood, taken in the third trimester of pregnancy. All receptors come from a female donor with multiple sclerosis, enrolled in a pregnancy study. Both conserved end residues are part of each CDR3. Fields, in order: J gene, V gene, D gene, clone size, CDR3 DNA, CDR3 protein. A D gene is named only where the DNA matches it firmly. Some rows mark clone size as missing; the rest say once, few, many or name a class of expanded clone.

>TRBJ2-5|TRBV7-2|-|-
TGTGCCAGCAGCCTTGGACTGGTCCAAGAGACCCAGTACTTC
CASSLGLVQETQYF
>TRBJ1-4|TRBV5-5|-|-
TGTGCCAGCAGCTTCGGGGTGATAAATGAAAAACTGTTTTTT
CASSFGVINEKLFF
>TRBJ1-4|TRBV18|-|-
TGTGCCAGCTCCCCATCGGGGAATGAAAAACTGTTTTTT
CASSPSGNEKLFF
>TRBJ1-2|TRBV4-3|-|-
TGCGCCAGCAGCCAAGCCTCAGGGGCAGGGGGCTACACCTTC
CASSQASGAGGYTF
>TRBJ2-5|TRBV10-3|-|-
TGTGCCATCAGTGAGTCTAACAGGCAAGAGACCCAGTACTTC
CAISESNRQETQYF
>TRBJ2-7|TRBV6-5|-|-
TGTGCCAGCAGGACTGCCGAAGGGGGGGATCACGAGCAGTACTTC
CASRTAEGGDHEQYF
>TRBJ2-2|TRBV5-1|-|-
TGCGCCAGCAGCTTGGGTCAGGGTATCACCGGGGAGCTGTTTTTT
CASSLGQGITGELFF
>TRBJ2-3|TRBV5-1|-|once
TGCGCCAGCAGCTTGGTTCATACTAGCACAGATACGCAGTATTTT
CASSLVHTSTDTQYF
>TRBJ1-2|TRBV19|-|-
TGTGCCAGTAGTATGGTCCAGATTTCTAACTATGGCTACACCTTC
CASSMVQISNYGYTF
>TRBJ1-2|TRBV30|-|-
TGTGCCTGGAGTGGGGGGGGAGACTATGGCTACACCTTC
CAWSGGGDYGYTF
>TRBJ2-1|TRBV2|-|-
TGTGCCAGCAGTGGGCTAGCGATTAACAATGAGCAGTTCTTC
CASSGLAINNEQFF
>TRBJ1-1|TRBV5-1|-|-
TGCGCCAGCAGGGTGGGGGCCACTGAAGCTTTCTTT
CASRVGATEAFF
>TRBJ2-2|TRBV2|TRBD1|-
TGTGCCACCGCCTCTGACAGGGGGCCCGGGGAGCTGTTTTTT
CATASDRGPGELFF
>TRBJ2-5|TRBV5-4|-|-
TGTGCCAGCAGCGCGCTGAAAGAGACCCAGTACTTC
CASSALKETQYF
>TRBJ2-5|TRBV7-7|TRBD2|once
TGTGCTAGCAGCCCCGGACTAGCGGGGGGCGAGACCCAGTACTTC
CASSPGLAGGETQYF
>TRBJ1-4|TRBV5-4|TRBD1|-
TGTGCCAGCAGCTCGACAGGGGGCGGCAATGAAAAACTGTTTTTT
CASSSTGGGNEKLFF
>TRBJ2-1|TRBV14|-|-
TGTGCCAGCAGCCAAGAACGGGGTTACAATGAGCAGTTCTTC
CASSQERGYNEQFF
>TRBJ2-3|TRBV7-3|-|-
TGTGCCAGCAGCTTACTCGGGCAGGGTGGCACAGATACGCAGTATTTT
CASSLLGQGGTDTQYF
>TRBJ2-1|TRBV5-1|-|-
TGCGCCAGCAGCTGGGCCGACAGGCTCACCTACAATGAGCAGTTCTTC
CASSWADRLTYNEQFF
>TRBJ1-6|TRBV6-5|-|-
TGTGCCAGCAGGATAGAGTCGGGTTCACCCCTCCACTTT
CASRIESGSPLHF
>TRBJ1-5|TRBV9|-|-
TGTGCCAGCAGCGTAGCAGGTTGGGCCAATCAGCCCCAGCATTTT
CASSVAGWANQPQHF
>TRBJ1-1|TRBV7-3|-|-
TGTGCCAGCAGCCCCTCCCGGGGCACTGAAGCTTTCTTT
CASSPSRGTEAFF
>TRBJ2-5|TRBV5-4|TRBD1|-
TGTGCCAGCAGCCCGACAGGGGTTGAAGAGACCCAGTACTTC
CASSPTGVEETQYF
>TRBJ1-1|TRBV7-8|-|-
TGTGCCAGCAGCCCAACCACTGGGAACACTGAAGCTTTCTTT
CASSPTTGNTEAFF
>TRBJ1-2|TRBV5-4|-|once
TGTGCCAGCAGCTTGTGGGGGTCGGAGGGCAGTCCATATGGCTACACCTTC
CASSLWGSEGSPYGYTF
>TRBJ2-3|TRBV18|-|few
TGTGCCAGCTCACCAGAAGAGGTAGCGGGCACAGATACGCAGTATTTT
CASSPEEVAGTDTQYF
>TRBJ2-7|TRBV7-2|TRBD2|-
TGTGCCAGCAGCCGGAATCAACCCTTAGCGGGGGAGGGTTGGCAGTACTTC
CASSRNQPLAGEGWQYF
>TRBJ1-2|TRBV7-3|-|-
TGTGCCAGCAGCTCCGAGTTTGCTGGCTACACCTTC
CASSSEFAGYTF
>TRBJ1-1|TRBV5-6|-|-
TGTGCCAGCAGCACATACAGGGTAAGGACTGAAGCTTTCTTT
CASSTYRVRTEAFF
>TRBJ2-3|TRBV2|TRBD2|-
TGTGCCAGCAGTGAAGCCCTCGCGGGGGGGGGTGATACGCAGTATTTT
CASSEALAGGGDTQYF
>TRBJ1-5|TRBV9|-|-
TGTGCCAGCAGCCGGTTGAGCAATCAGCCCCAGCATTTT
CASSRLSNQPQHF
>TRBJ1-4|TRBV6-6|-|-
TGTGCCAGCAGAGGACACCTTGCAACTAATGAAAAACTGTTTTTT
CASRGHLATNEKLFF
>TRBJ1-5|TRBV10-2|-|-
TGCGCCAGCAGTGAGGTGGGGAGTCAGCCCCAGCATTTT
CASSEVGSQPQHF
>TRBJ2-2|TRBV4-3|-|-
TGCGCCAGCAGCCAAGCGGGTCCCGGGGAGCTGTTTTTT
CASSQAGPGELFF
>TRBJ1-1|TRBV27|TRBD1|-
TGTGCCAGCAGTCCCAGGACAGGGGCCCGAAACACTGAAGCTTTCTTT
CASSPRTGARNTEAFF
>TRBJ2-7|TRBV6-6|TRBD1|-
TGTGCCAGCAGTTACCCCTCGGACAGGAGCGAGCAGTACTTC
CASSYPSDRSEQYF
>TRBJ2-7|TRBV19|TRBD2|-
TGTGCCAGTAGTTCACGGGGGGACTCCTACGAGCAGTACTTC
CASSSRGDSYEQYF
>TRBJ2-2|TRBV5-6|TRBD1|-
TGTGCCAGCAGCCCAACCGGGACAGGGAGTGGGAACACCGGGGAGCTGTTTTTT
CASSPTGTGSGNTGELFF
>TRBJ2-3|TRBV7-3|-|-
TGTGCCAGCAGCTTAAAGGCAGGGAGCACAGATACGCAGTATTTT
CASSLKAGSTDTQYF
>TRBJ1-2|TRBV5-6|-|few
TGTGCCAGCAAGATCCAGGGTGGCGATGGCTACACCTTC
CASKIQGGDGYTF
>TRBJ2-5|TRBV10-3|TRBD2|once
TGTGCCATCCGACGGGGGGAGGGAGAGACCCAGTACTTC
CAIRRGEGETQYF
>TRBJ2-5|TRBV7-2|TRBD2|-
TGTGCCAGCAGCTTAGCGGGGACTAGCGGGGGGCGAGAGACCCAGTACTTC
CASSLAGTSGGRETQYF
>TRBJ1-2|TRBV7-3|TRBD1|-
TGTGCCAGCAGCGGCAGACAGGGGCAGGACTATGGCTACACCTTC
CASSGRQGQDYGYTF
>TRBJ2-5|TRBV9|TRBD2|-
TGTGCCAGCAGCCTAACTAGCGGGGGGTCTAAAGAGACCCAGTACTTC
CASSLTSGGSKETQYF
>TRBJ2-7|TRBV19|TRBD2|-
TGTGCCAGTACCCAAGCGGGGCGCTCCTACGAGCAGTACTTC
CASTQAGRSYEQYF
>TRBJ1-4|TRBV30|-|-
TGTGCCTGGAATCCTCGGGGGGGCCCCAATGAAAAACTGTTTTTT
CAWNPRGGPNEKLFF
>TRBJ1-6|TRBV7-2|-|-
TGTGCCAGCAGCCACGCAGGTCGACAGTATAATTCACCCCTCCACTTT
CASSHAGRQYNSPLHF
>TRBJ2-7|TRBV11-2|-|-
TGTGCCAGCAGCCCGGACGGGGCCTACGAGCAGTACTTC
CASSPDGAYEQYF